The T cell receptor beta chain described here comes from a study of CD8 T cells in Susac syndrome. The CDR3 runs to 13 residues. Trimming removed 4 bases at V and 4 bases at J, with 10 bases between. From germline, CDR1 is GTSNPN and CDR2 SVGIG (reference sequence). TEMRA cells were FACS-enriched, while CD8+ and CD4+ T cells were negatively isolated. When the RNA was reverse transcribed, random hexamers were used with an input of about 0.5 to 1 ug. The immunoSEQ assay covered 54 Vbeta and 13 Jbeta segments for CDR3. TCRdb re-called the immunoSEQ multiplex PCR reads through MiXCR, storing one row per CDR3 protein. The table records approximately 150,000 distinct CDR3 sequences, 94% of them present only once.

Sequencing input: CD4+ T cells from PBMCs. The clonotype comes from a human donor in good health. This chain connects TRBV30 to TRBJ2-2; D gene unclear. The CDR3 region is CAWKPEFTGELFF. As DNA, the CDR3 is TGTGCCTGGAAACCTGAGTTCACCGGGGAGCTGTTTTTT.